Listed below are T cell receptor beta chains from one sample, sequenced in a study of a mutant IDH1 vaccine in newly diagnosed glioma. The antigens these receptors bind are not known. This table comes from immunoSEQ multiplex PCR, and its TCRdb copy is limited to in-frame clones, with some not included. The sample carries roughly 70,000 clones, 84% recorded once. Sequences were derived from PBMCs, sampled from a glioma patient whose treatment included an IDH1 peptide vaccine. The receptors shown here come from a man between 18 and 29 years old with glioma. Both conserved end residues are part of each CDR3. D genes are given only for firm matches. Clone sizes are given selectively: once, few, many, or a class where the clone is expanded.

V,size,D,J,DNA,CDR3
TRBV2,NA,TRBD2,TRBJ2-5,TGTGCCAGCAGTCCCAGCAGACTAGCGGGGGGGCGGGGCCAAGAGACCCAGTACTTC,CASSPSRLAGGRGQETQYF
TRBV15,NA,NA,TRBJ1-2,TGTGCCACCAGCAGAGATGCGGGGGGCCTCGGGGGGGGCTACACCTTC,CATSRDAGGLGGGYTF
TRBV19,NA,NA,TRBJ1-5,TGTGCCAGTAGTATAACGGGGACGGCGCATCAGCCCCAGCATTTT,CASSITGTAHQPQHF
TRBV6-5,few,NA,TRBJ1-5,TGTGCCACCGGGTTTTCCAATCAGCCCCAGCATTTT,CATGFSNQPQHF
TRBV5-1,NA,NA,TRBJ1-1,TGCGCCAGCAGCTTCACTACAGGAGAAGCTTTCTTT,CASSFTTGEAFF
TRBV4-2,NA,NA,TRBJ2-6,TGTGCCAGCAGCCAAGTGGGAGGCTCTGGGGCCAACGTCCTGACTTTC,CASSQVGGSGANVLTF
TRBV4-2,NA,NA,TRBJ1-5,TGTGCCAGCAGCCAAGATAGGAACAATGATCAGCCCCAGCATTTT,CASSQDRNNDQPQHF
TRBV10-3,NA,NA,TRBJ1-1,TGTGCCATCAGTGAGTTAGTGCCAGGGAAAGCTCGGATGAACACTGAAGCTTTCTTT,CAISELVPGKARMNTEAFF
TRBV30,NA,TRBD1,TRBJ1-3,TGTGCCTGGACCCCCGGCCCAGGGGGCTCAGGAAACACCATATATTTT,CAWTPGPGGSGNTIYF
TRBV19,NA,TRBD1,TRBJ1-2,TGTGCCAGTAGCCGGACAGGGAGGGGTGACTATGGCTACACCTTC,CASSRTGRGDYGYTF
TRBV5-1,NA,TRBD2,TRBJ2-3,TGCGCCAGCAGCGAACTAAGCGGGGGGAGCACAGATACGCAGTATTTT,CASSELSGGSTDTQYF
TRBV7-9,NA,TRBD1,TRBJ2-7,TGTGCCAGCAGCTCAAACTTCCGGGACAGGGGATTTTCCTACGAGCAGTACTTC,CASSSNFRDRGFSYEQYF
TRBV18,NA,NA,TRBJ1-6,TGTGCCAGCTCACCACCGATTACGGGGGCAAATTCACCCCTCCACTTT,CASSPPITGANSPLHF
TRBV27,NA,NA,TRBJ1-3,TGTGCCAGCAGTTCCCGGTGGGGAAGCTCAGGAAACACCATATATTTT,CASSSRWGSSGNTIYF
TRBV7-9,NA,TRBD2,TRBJ2-7,TGTGCCAGCAGCCCCCAGCGGGGGGCACCCTCTGGATACGAGCAGTACTTC,CASSPQRGAPSGYEQYF
TRBV6-6,NA,NA,TRBJ1-5,TGTGCCAGCAGAAGGAGCAATCAGCCCCAGCATTTT,CASRRSNQPQHF
TRBV6-5,NA,NA,TRBJ1-2,TGTGCCAGCAGTTGGGACCCCAAGTCTGGCTACACCTTC,CASSWDPKSGYTF
TRBV7-9,NA,NA,TRBJ2-1,TGTGCCAGCAGCTTTCTACGGAATGAGCAGTTCTTC,CASSFLRNEQFF
TRBV10-3,NA,TRBD2,TRBJ2-3,TGTGCCATCAGTGAGTCGGGCAAGCGGGGATTAAGAGATACGCAGTATTTT,CAISESGKRGLRDTQYF
TRBV2,NA,TRBD1,TRBJ1-4,TGTGCCAGCGGCTCTCGACAGGGGGAAAAACTGTTTTTT,CASGSRQGEKLFF
TRBV28,NA,NA,TRBJ1-4,TGTGCCAGCAGTGGGGGCGCGAATGAAAAACTGTTTTTT,CASSGGANEKLFF
TRBV6-6,NA,TRBD2,TRBJ2-2,TGTGCCAGCAGTTACTCTAGCGGGGGGCCCCCTATGGAGCTGTTTTTT,CASSYSSGGPPMELFF
TRBV14,NA,TRBD1,TRBJ1-1,TGTGCCAGCAGCCAAGAACACGGACAGGGGTTCCTGGCTGAAGCTTTCTTT,CASSQEHGQGFLAEAFF
TRBV9,NA,TRBD2,TRBJ2-3,TGTGCCAGCAGTGGCTCAGCGGGGGTAGATACGCAGTATTTT,CASSGSAGVDTQYF
TRBV9,NA,TRBD1,TRBJ1-2,TGTGCCAGCAGCGAACAGGGGGAGGACTATGGCTACACCTTC,CASSEQGEDYGYTF
TRBV7-9,once,NA,TRBJ1-2,TGTGCCAGCAGCTTGGACTCTGGCTACACCTTC,CASSLDSGYTF
TRBV7-9,NA,NA,TRBJ2-7,TGTGCCAGCAGCTTGGCCATAACAGGCGAGCAGTACTTC,CASSLAITGEQYF
TRBV7-6,NA,TRBD2,TRBJ2-2,TGTGCCAGCAGCTTAGGTCTAGCGGGAGCCCCGAACACCGGGGAGCTGTTTTTT,CASSLGLAGAPNTGELFF
TRBV10-3,NA,NA,TRBJ2-1,TGTGCCATCAGTGATCTTTTGGCCGGAGAGGGTGGTGAGCAGTTCTTC,CAISDLLAGEGGEQFF
TRBV9,NA,TRBD1,TRBJ2-5,TGTGCCAGCAGCGTAGAGACAGGGAAAGAGACCCAGTACTTC,CASSVETGKETQYF
TRBV6-5,NA,NA,TRBJ1-1,TGTGCCAGCAGCTTAACGGCCAAACCGAACACTGAAGCTTTCTTT,CASSLTAKPNTEAFF
TRBV19,few,NA,TRBJ1-5,TGTGCCAGTAGTATAACCGAGTATAGCAATCAGCCCCAGCATTTT,CASSITEYSNQPQHF
TRBV5-1,NA,NA,TRBJ2-7,TGCGCCAGCAGCTTGGAAGGGCCCGCAATGTACGAGCAGTACTTC,CASSLEGPAMYEQYF
TRBV7-3,NA,TRBD1,TRBJ1-5,TGTGCCAGCAGCCCGGGACAGGGGCAGCCCCAGCATTTT,CASSPGQGQPQHF
TRBV7-2,NA,NA,TRBJ1-5,TGTGCCAGCAGCTTGCGGGATAGCAATCAGCCCCAGCATTTT,CASSLRDSNQPQHF